The 25 T cell receptor beta chains presented below share a single source sample, sequenced in a study of blood T cells in healthy people across ages. A second PCR of 7 to 11 cycles used a sample-barcoded 5' primer and a J-beta primer mix. TCRdb called the 5' RACE reads again in MiXCR, with one record for every CDR3 protein. The data show 700,000 to 900,000 distinct CDR3 sequences, approximately 55% seen once. Sequenced sample: blood. These receptors originate from an elderly man in good health.

This rearrangement joins TRBV20-1 to TRBJ2-3; TRBD2 is a possible D gene (6 bases). V lost 5 bases to trimming and J lost 2 bases, with 20 bases between them. The germline CDR1 and CDR2 sequences are DFQATT and SNEGSKA (reference sequence). The CDR3 totals 16 residues. Here the CDR3 DNA reads TGCAGTGCTGGGACTTCCAACTTCCCTAACACAGATACGCAGTATTTT. Its translation is CSAGTSNFPNTDTQYF.

The chain is built from TRBV2 and TRBJ1-2; D not resolved. The V end was cut by 9 bases, the J end by 5 bases, with 7 bases between. Germline CDR1 is SNHLY and CDR2 is FYNNEI. The CDR3 spans 10 residues. For the CDR3, the DNA is TGTGCCAGAGGGTCTTATGGCTACACCTTC. Translated, it gives CARGSYGYTF.

The chain carries TRBV24-1 and TRBJ2-3, with 8 bases matching TRBD1. The V and J ends lost 0 bases and 4 bases, in that order; junction bases with no gene match: 5. The CDR3 runs 16 residues. Germline assignment: CDR1 KGHDR and CDR2 SFDVKD. Here the CDR3 reads CATSDLPRGRSDTQYF. The CDR3 DNA sequence: TGTGCCACCAGTGATTTGCCCAGGGGGCGTTCAGATACGCAGTATTTT.

The chain combines TRBV12-3 or TRBV12-4 with TRBJ2-6; D gene unclear. There are 15 residues in the CDR3. Trimming cost V 0 bases and J 4 bases, with 7 bases left between them. The DNA for the CDR3 is TGTGCCAGCAGTTTAGCAGGGCACGGGGCCAACGTCCTGACTTTC. Residues: CASSLAGHGANVLTF.

The V call is TRBV9, the J call TRBJ2-1; 14 nucleotides match TRBD2. The J call may be in error: the DNA end matches TRBJ2-7 better. CDR1 and CDR2 from the germline V gene are SGDLS and YYNGEE. The CDR3 is 16 residues long. DNA for the CDR3: TGTGCCAGCAGCACAAGACTAGCGGGAGGGGACAATGAGCAGTACTTC. Translation gives CASSTRLAGGDNEQYF.

The rearrangement joins TRBV10-3 to TRBJ2-3; 9 nucleotides match TRBD2. Germline loops: CDR1 ENHRY, CDR2 SYGVKD. This CDR3 comprises 15 residues. V shed 10 bases and J 4 bases; nucleotides not matched to a gene: 12. The CDR3 spells CATLGASGTADTQYF. Written as DNA, the CDR3 is TGTGCCACTCTCGGGGCTAGCGGGACGGCAGATACGCAGTATTTT.

V usage is TRBV5-1 and J usage is TRBJ2-3; D is perhaps TRBD1 (6 bases). CDR1 is SGHRS and CDR2 is YFSETQ in the germline V gene. The CDR3 consists of 15 residues. Trimming removed 4 bases at V and 4 bases at J, with 16 bases between. CDR3 in amino acids: CASSPGQSRSDTQYF. Written as DNA, the CDR3 is TGCGCCAGCAGCCCCGGACAGTCAAGATCAGATACGCAGTATTTT.

This clonotype was detected only a few times. This chain links TRBV9 with TRBJ2-3; TRBD2 matches 11 bases. V was clipped by 3 bases and J by 4 bases; unmatched bases: 13. Per the germline V gene, CDR1 is SGDLS and CDR2 is YYNGEE. The CDR3 loop spans 18 amino acids. The CDR3 region has the DNA TGTGCCAGCAGCGCCACGAGTGGAGCTAGCGGGAGGTCAGATACGCAGTATTTT. Protein: CASSATSGASGRSDTQYF.

This sequence joins TRBV2 and TRBJ2-4, with TRBD1 matching 7 bases. Trimming took 6 bases from V and 13 from J; bases not matched to a gene: 6. CDR3 length: 11 amino acids. Germline CDR1 reads SNHLY; CDR2 reads FYNNEI. CDR3: CASRADREQYF. The CDR3 DNA reads as TGTGCCAGCAGAGCCGACAGGGAGCAGTACTTC.

This clonotype was detected only once. The V call is TRBV5-1, the J call TRBJ2-7; tentative D call: TRBD2 (6 bases). There are 16 residues in the CDR3. The germline CDR1 and CDR2 sequences are SGHRS and YFSETQ. V was clipped by 0 bases and J by 7 bases, with 20 bases between them. CDR3 in amino acids: CASSLAGDSPYNEQYF. The CDR3 nucleotides are TGCGCCAGCAGCTTGGCGGGAGACAGCCCGTACAATGAGCAGTACTTC.

In its sample, this clonotype was seen a few times. The CDR3 nucleotides are TGTGCCAGCAGTATCAACGGTCCCTCCTACAATGAGCAGTTCTTC. Translation gives CASSINGPSYNEQFF. This chain uses TRBV12-3 or TRBV12-4 with TRBJ2-1; D remains ambiguous. The CDR3 is 15 amino acids. V shed 5 bases and J shed 0 bases, with 11 bases lying between them.

This clonotype has more than one count but fewer than ten. The chain combines TRBV20-1 with TRBJ2-1, with 10 bases fitting TRBD2. Trimming took 0 bases from V and 5 from J; bases not matched to a gene: 10. The CDR3 sequence is 17 residues long. CDR1 and CDR2 (germline): DFQATT, SNEGSKA (reference sequence). The CDR3: CSARDLGAGGPHNEQFF. CDR3 coding DNA: TGCAGTGCTAGAGATCTAGGAGCGGGAGGGCCTCACAATGAGCAGTTCTTC.

This clonotype was found a few times. The genes are TRBV18 and TRBJ2-5; D gene uncertain. The CDR3 is 13 residues long. The germline gives CDR1 KGHSH, CDR2 LQKENI. Trimming pared 5 bases from V and 1 base from J, leaving 8 bases between. DNA for the CDR3: TGTGCCAGCTCAGCGGCGCCCCAAGAGACCCAGTACTTC. Protein: CASSAAPQETQYF.

The chain recombines TRBV5-1 with TRBJ2-2; 15 bases are shared with TRBD2. J gave up 6 bases and V 3 bases, and 3 bases lay outside the gene matches. Germline CDR1 SGHRS, CDR2 YFSETQ. This CDR3 is 16 amino acids long. The CDR3 coding sequence is TGCGCCAGCAGCTCGGGACTAGCGGGAGGATCCGGGGAGCTGTTTTTT. Its protein product is CASSSGLAGGSGELFF. The full variable domain, its missing parts supplied by reference TRBV5-1 and TRBJ2-2, is KAGVTQTPRYLIKTRGQQVTLSCSPISGHRSVSWYQQTPGQGLQFLFEYFSETQRNKGNFPGRFSGRQFSNSRSEMNVSTLELGDSALYLCASSSGLAGGSGELFFGEGSRLTVL.

The CDR3 nucleotides are TGTGCCAGTCGTCGGGGCAGGGGTTCCTATAATTCACCCCTCCACTTT. Residues: CASRRGRGSYNSPLHF. This rearrangement joins TRBV19 to TRBJ1-6; D is perhaps TRBD1 (6 bases). The CDR3 covers 16 residues. V gave up 8 bases and J gave up 1 base, with 15 bases separating them. Per the germline V gene, CDR1 is LNHDA and CDR2 is SQIVND (reference sequence). Full variable domain (outside the CDR3, taken from reference TRBV19 and TRBJ1-6): DGGITQSPKYLFRKEGQNVTLSCEQNLNHDAMYWYRQDPGQGLRLIYYSQIVNDFQKGDIAEGYSVSREKKESFPLTVTSAQKNPTAFYLCASRRGRGSYNSPLHFGNGTRLTVT.

Concerning this clonotype: The junction and the germline gene differ at one end; a read error may be behind it. V is TRBV20-1 and J is TRBJ1-6, with 9 bases aligning to TRBD1. CDR1 is DFQATT, CDR2 SNEGSKA, per germline (reference sequence). The CDR3 has 13 residues. This chain's CDR3 is CSARGQGDSPPHF. The CDR3 region has the DNA TGCAGTGCTAGAGGACAGGGGGATTCACCCCCCCACTTT.

V gene TRBV20-1 combines with J gene TRBJ2-1; 8 bases match TRBD2. Looked up from germline, CDR1 is DFQATT and CDR2 is SNEGSKA (reference sequence). The CDR3 is made up of 15 amino acids. V lost 3 bases, J lost 4 bases, and 8 bases stayed unmatched. The DNA for the CDR3 is TGCAGTGCTAGCCTAACAGCGGGGGTTTACAATGAGCAGTTCTTC. Encoded protein: CSASLTAGVYNEQFF.

This clonotype was detected only a few times. This sequence joins TRBV6-2 or TRBV6-3 and TRBJ2-1; 11 nucleotides match TRBD2. CDR1 is MNHEY, CDR2 SVGEGT, per germline. The J segment lost 7 bases and the V segment lost 8 bases, leaving 10 bases of the junction unmatched. The CDR3 extends over 15 amino acids. The CDR3 region has the DNA TGTGCCAGCGGCGCGGCTAGCGGGAGGATAAATGAGCAGTTCTTC. It codes for CASGAASGRINEQFF.

This clonotype was seen only a few times. The chain joins TRBV12-3 or TRBV12-4 to TRBJ1-4; TRBD1 might be the D (5 bases). Trimming took off 5 bases at V and 8 bases at J, with 15 bases between the two ends. This CDR3 is 14 amino acids long. In DNA form, the CDR3 reads TGTGCCAGCAGTCTCGGGGGAAAGAGGGAAAAACTGTTTTTT. Translated: CASSLGGKREKLFF.

This clonotype was counted only a few times. V usage is TRBV2 and J usage is TRBJ2-4; TRBD1 agrees at 9 bases. The J call may be incorrect, as the DNA end agrees better with TRBJ2-7. In germline, CDR1 is SNHLY, CDR2 FYNNEI. The CDR3 extends over 15 amino acids. CDR3: CASSRVRDRVYEQYF. DNA of the CDR3: TGTGCCAGCAGCAGAGTCCGGGACAGGGTGTACGAGCAGTACTTC.

The rearrangement uses TRBV7-9 and TRBJ1-6; 7 bases are shared with TRBD1. CDR1 SEHNR and CDR2 FQNEAQ come from the germline V gene (reference sequence). Trimming at V came to 5 bases and at J to 4 bases, leaving 8 bases not matched to a gene. The CDR3 covers 16 residues. This chain's CDR3 is CASSGRQGDYNSPLHF. CDR3 DNA sequence: TGTGCCAGCAGCGGACGACAGGGCGATTATAATTCACCCCTCCACTTT.

The V gene is TRBV24-1, the J gene TRBJ2-1, with 14 bases that match TRBD2. CDR1 KGHDR and CDR2 SFDVKD come from the germline V gene. The V gene end was trimmed by 8 bases and the J gene end by 13 bases; junction bases not matched to a gene: 15. The CDR3 extends over 16 amino acids. CDR3 coding DNA: TGTGCCACCATCCGGACTAGCGGGAGGTCGAAGAGTAACCAGTTCTTC. Amino acids: CATIRTSGRSKSNQFF.

This clonotype was seen once. V gene TRBV3-1 combines with J gene TRBJ2-7; TRBD2 aligns across 12 bases. J was trimmed by 0 bases and V by 4 bases; bases with no gene match: 7. Per the germline V gene, CDR1 is LGHDT and CDR2 is YNNKEL (reference sequence). There are 17 residues in the CDR3. The CDR3 DNA follows: TGTGCCAGCAGCCTCGGTCTAGCGGGAGGGATCTCCTACGAGCAGTACTTC. Translated: CASSLGLAGGISYEQYF.

The chain couples TRBV15 to TRBJ2-1; 8 positions agree with TRBD1. CDR3 size: 16 residues. Looked up from germline, CDR1 is LNHNV and CDR2 is YYDKDF (reference sequence). V was clipped by 3 bases and J by 5 bases; unmatched bases: 9. The CDR3 DNA reads TGTGCCACCAGCAGCGAAGGACAGGGTTTCAACAATGAGCAGTTCTTC. This codes for CATSSEGQGFNNEQFF.

In regard to this clonotype: At one of its ends the junction is not consistent with the germline gene, which may arise from a read error. This chain links TRBV24-1 with TRBJ2-1, with 10 bases that match TRBD2. The length of the CDR3 is 19 residues. Germline CDR1 KGHDR, CDR2 SFDVKD. The CDR3 is CAASGADRTSGLTYNEQFF. For the CDR3, the DNA is TGTGCCGCCAGTGGCGCCGATAGGACTAGCGGTCTTACCTACAATGAGCAGTTCTTC.